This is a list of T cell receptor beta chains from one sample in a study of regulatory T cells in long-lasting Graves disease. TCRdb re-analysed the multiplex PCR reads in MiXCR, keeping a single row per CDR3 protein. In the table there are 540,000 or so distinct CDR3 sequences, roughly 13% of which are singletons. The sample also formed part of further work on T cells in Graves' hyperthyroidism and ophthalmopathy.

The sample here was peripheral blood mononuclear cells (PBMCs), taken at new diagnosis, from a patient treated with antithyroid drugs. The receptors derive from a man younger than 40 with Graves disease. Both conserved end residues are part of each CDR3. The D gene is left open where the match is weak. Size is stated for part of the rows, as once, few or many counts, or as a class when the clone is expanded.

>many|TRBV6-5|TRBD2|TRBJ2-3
CASSYRTSGTDTQYF
TGTGCCAGCAGTTACCGGACTAGCGGCACAGATACGCAGTATTTT
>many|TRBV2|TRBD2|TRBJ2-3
CASSPLAGDTDTQYF
TGTGCCAGCAGTCCACTAGCGGGCGACACAGATACGCAGTATTTT
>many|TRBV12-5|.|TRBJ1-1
CASGSPPNTEAFF
TGTGCCAGTGGGTCTCCGCCGAACACTGAAGCTTTCTTT
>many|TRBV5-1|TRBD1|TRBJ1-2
CASSFQGAPYGYTF
TGCGCCAGCAGCTTCCAGGGGGCGCCGTATGGCTACACCTTC
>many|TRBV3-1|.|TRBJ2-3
CASSRSGPTDTQYF
TGTGCCAGCAGCCGGAGCGGTCCCACAGATACGCAGTATTTT
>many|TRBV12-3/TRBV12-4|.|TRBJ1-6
CASSFWGGLNSPLHF
TGTGCCAGCAGTTTCTGGGGAGGGCTCAATTCACCCCTCCACTTT
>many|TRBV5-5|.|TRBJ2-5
CASSGLSETQYF
TGTGCCAGCAGCGGACTATCCGAGACCCAGTACTTC
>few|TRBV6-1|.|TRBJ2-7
CASSEDHRRTYEQYF
TGTGCCAGCAGTGAAGACCACAGGAGGACCTACGAGCAGTACTTC
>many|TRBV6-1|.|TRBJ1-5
CASSPSRPQHF
TGTGCCAGCAGTCCATCAAGGCCCCAGCATTTT
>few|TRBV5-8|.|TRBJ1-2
CASSLVQGRGYTF
TGTGCCAGCAGCTTGGTGCAGGGTCGAGGCTACACCTTC
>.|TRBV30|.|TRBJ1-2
CAWSVQGGHRSGYTF
TGTGCCTGGAGTGTACAAGGGGGGCACCGAAGTGGCTACACCTTC
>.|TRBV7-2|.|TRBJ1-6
CASRTVPPSPLHF
TGTGCCAGCAGGACGGTTCCCCCATCACCCCTCCACTTT
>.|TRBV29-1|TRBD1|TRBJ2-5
CSGAQGFRGETQYF
TGCAGCGGTGCACAGGGGTTTCGGGGAGAGACCCAGTACTTC
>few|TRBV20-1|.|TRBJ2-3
CSATGIRTDTQYF
TGCAGTGCTACCGGAATTAGGACAGATACGCAGTATTTT
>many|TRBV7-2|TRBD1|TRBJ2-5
CASSRGQVETQYF
TGTGCCAGCAGCCGAGGACAGGTGGAGACCCAGTACTTC
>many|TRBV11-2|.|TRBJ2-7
CASSFDYEQYF
TGTGCCAGCAGCTTCGACTACGAGCAGTACTTC
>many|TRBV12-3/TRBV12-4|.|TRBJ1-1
CASSLSGGGTEAFF
TGTGCCAGCAGCCTCTCTGGAGGGGGGACTGAAGCTTTCTTT
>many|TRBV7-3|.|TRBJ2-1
CASRSGESSYNEQFF
TGTGCCAGCAGAAGTGGAGAGAGCTCCTACAATGAGCAGTTCTTC
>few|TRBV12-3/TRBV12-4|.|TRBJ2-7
CASSLRPFSYEQYF
TGTGCCAGCAGTTTAAGGCCCTTCTCCTACGAGCAGTACTTC
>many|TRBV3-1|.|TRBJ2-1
CASSQRGQQFF
TGTGCCAGCAGCCAACGAGGACAGCAGTTCTTC
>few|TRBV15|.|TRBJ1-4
CATSRDQGTNEKLFF
TGTGCCACCAGCAGAGATCAGGGGACTAATGAAAAACTGTTTTTT
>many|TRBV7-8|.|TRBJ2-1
CASYRSLYPGLSSLSSYNEQFF
TGTGCCTCTTACCGGAGTCTTTATCCAGGACTATCCTCCCTTAGCTCCTACAATGAGCAGTTCTTC
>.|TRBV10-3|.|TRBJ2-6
CAISDPGANVLTF
TGTGCCATCAGTGACCCTGGGGCCAACGTCCTGACTTTC
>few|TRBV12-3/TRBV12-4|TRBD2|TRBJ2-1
CASSSLTLAGSDNEQFF
TGTGCCAGCAGTTCCCTAACCCTAGCGGGATCAGACAATGAGCAGTTCTTC
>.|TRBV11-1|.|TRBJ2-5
CASSLIGGSMAETQYF
TGTGCCAGCAGCTTAATTGGAGGATCGATGGCAGAGACCCAGTACTTC
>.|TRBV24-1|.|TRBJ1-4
CATSDLGEKLFF
TGTGCCACCAGTGATTTAGGCGAAAAACTGTTTTTT
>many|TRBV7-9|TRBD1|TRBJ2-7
CASSSRTGGNEQYF
TGTGCCAGCAGCTCCCGGACAGGGGGTAACGAGCAGTACTTC
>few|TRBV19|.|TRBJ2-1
CASTSIASDEQFF
TGTGCCAGTACCTCAATTGCAAGCGATGAGCAGTTCTTC
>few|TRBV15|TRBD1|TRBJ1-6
CATSPDRGRFSPLHF
TGTGCCACCAGTCCGGACAGGGGCCGTTTTTCACCCCTCCACTTT